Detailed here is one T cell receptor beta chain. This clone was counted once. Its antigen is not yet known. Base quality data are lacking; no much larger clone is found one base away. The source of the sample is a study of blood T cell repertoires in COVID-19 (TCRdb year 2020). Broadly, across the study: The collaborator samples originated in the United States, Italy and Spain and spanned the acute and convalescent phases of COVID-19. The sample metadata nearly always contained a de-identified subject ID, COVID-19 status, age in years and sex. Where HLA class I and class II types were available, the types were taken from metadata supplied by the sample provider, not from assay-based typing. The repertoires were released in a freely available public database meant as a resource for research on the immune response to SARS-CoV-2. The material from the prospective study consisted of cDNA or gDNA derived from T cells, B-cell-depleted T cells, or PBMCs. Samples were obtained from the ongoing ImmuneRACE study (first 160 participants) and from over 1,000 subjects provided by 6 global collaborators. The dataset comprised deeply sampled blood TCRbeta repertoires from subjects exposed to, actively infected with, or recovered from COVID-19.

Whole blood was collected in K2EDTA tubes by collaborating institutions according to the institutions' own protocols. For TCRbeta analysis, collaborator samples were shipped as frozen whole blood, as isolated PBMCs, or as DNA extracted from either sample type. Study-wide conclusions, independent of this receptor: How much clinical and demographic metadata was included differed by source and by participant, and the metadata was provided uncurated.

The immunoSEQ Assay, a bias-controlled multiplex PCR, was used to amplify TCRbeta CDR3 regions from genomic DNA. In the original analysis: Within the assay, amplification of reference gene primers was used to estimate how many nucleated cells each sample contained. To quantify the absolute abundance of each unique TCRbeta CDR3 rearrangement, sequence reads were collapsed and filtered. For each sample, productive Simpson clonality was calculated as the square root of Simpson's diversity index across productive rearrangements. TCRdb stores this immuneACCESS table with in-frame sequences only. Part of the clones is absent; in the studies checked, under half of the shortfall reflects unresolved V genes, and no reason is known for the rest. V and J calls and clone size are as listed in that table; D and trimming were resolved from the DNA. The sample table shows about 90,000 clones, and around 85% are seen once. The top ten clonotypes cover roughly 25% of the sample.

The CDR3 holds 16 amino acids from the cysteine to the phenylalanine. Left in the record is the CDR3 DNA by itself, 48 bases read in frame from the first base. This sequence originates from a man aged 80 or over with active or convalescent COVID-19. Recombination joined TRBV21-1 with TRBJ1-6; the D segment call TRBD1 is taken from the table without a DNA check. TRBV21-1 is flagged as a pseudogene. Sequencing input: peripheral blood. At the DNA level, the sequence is TGTGCCATTCCATCCGGGACAGGGGGTGCTAATTCACCCCTCCACTTT. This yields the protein CAIPSGTGGANSPLHF.